These 26 T cell receptor beta chains share one sample of origin, sequenced in a study of post-analysis software for immune sequencing data. General study findings and limits: A few TRBV segments, TRBV5-6, TRBV5-1 and TRBV20-1 among them, were found more frequent in patients than controls.

Libraries were made from TCR beta cDNA, and they carried unique molecular identifiers. TCRdb re-analysed the PCR reads in MiXCR, keeping a single row per CDR3 protein. The data hold some 690,000 distinct CDR3 sequences, with just under 30% observed a single time. These receptors have no identified antigens. The specimen was blood. These receptor sequences come from a girl between 10 and 17 years old with multiple sclerosis.

In its sample, this clonotype was seen many times. J is TRBJ2-7 and V is TRBV5-6; TRBD1 might be the D (5 bases). The germline CDR1 and CDR2 sequences are SGHDT and YYEEEE. The CDR3 is 14 amino acids. V lost 3 bases to trimming and J lost 5 bases, with 15 bases between them. The chain's CDR3 is CASSSEAPGNEQYF. CDR3 sequence (DNA): TGTGCCAGCAGCTCCGAGGCCCCAGGGAACGAGCAGTACTTC.

The chain recombines TRBV12-3 or TRBV12-4 with TRBJ2-7, with D possibly being TRBD1 or TRBD2 (5 bases each). The CDR3 extends over 13 amino acids. V was clipped by 3 bases and J by 6 bases, with 12 bases between them. The CDR3 bases are TGTGCCAGCAGTTTGGCAGGGAGTAGCGAGCAGTACTTC. Encoded protein: CASSLAGSSEQYF.

This sequence joins TRBV6-2 or TRBV6-3 and TRBJ2-3, with D maybe TRBD2 (6 bases). CDR1 and CDR2 (germline): MNHEY, SVGEGT. V shed 7 bases and J shed 9 bases, with 20 bases lying between them. CDR3 size: 14 residues. CDR3 sequence reads: CASIPRQTRLTQYF. The CDR3 nucleotides are TGTGCCAGCATTCCACGGCAGACTAGGCTCACGCAGTATTTT.

This clonotype has more than one count but fewer than ten. The rearrangement joins TRBV29-1 to TRBJ2-7; D might be TRBD1 (5 bases). Trimming removed 0 bases at V and 2 bases at J, with 8 bases between. The germline V gene has CDR1 SQVTM and CDR2 ANQGSEA. The length of the CDR3 is 13 residues. The chain's CDR3 is CSVEETDTYEQYF. For the CDR3, the DNA is TGCAGCGTTGAAGAAACGGACACCTACGAGCAGTACTTC.

The sample holds a few counts of this clonotype. The V and J genes are TRBV20-1 and TRBJ2-5; a weak D match, TRBD2 (5 bases). The CDR3 loop spans 13 amino acids. With 2 bases removed from V and 1 base from J, the gap between germline ends came to 8 bases. Germline assignment: CDR1 DFQATT and CDR2 SNEGSKA (reference sequence). This chain's CDR3 is CSARWRVQETQYF. The CDR3 bases are TGCAGTGCTAGATGGCGGGTCCAAGAGACCCAGTACTTC.

This clonotype has more than one count but fewer than ten. This chain joins TRBV4-3 and TRBJ1-5; 7 positions match TRBD1. The CDR3 contains 16 residues. CDR1 is LGHNA and CDR2 is YSLEER in the germline V gene. J gave up 6 bases and V 2 bases, and 10 bases lay outside the gene matches. As DNA, the CDR3 is TGCGCCAGCAGCCAACAGGTTGGTAGGGACAGTCAGCCCCAGCATTTT. This sequence encodes CASSQQVGRDSQPQHF.

This clonotype was seen ten or more times. The chain recombines TRBV6-2 or TRBV6-3 with TRBJ1-5; D may be TRBD1 (6 bases). Germline CDR1 is MNHEY and CDR2 is SVGEGT. Deletions cut 5 bases from V and 3 bases from J, with 8 bases between. This CDR3 is 13 amino acids long. The CDR3 protein is CASSPGHNQPQHF. The CDR3 nucleotides read TGTGCCAGCAGTCCGGGACACAATCAGCCCCAGCATTTT.

The sample holds many counts of this clonotype. The J gene is TRBJ1-4, the V gene TRBV29-1; D gene ambiguous. Deletions cut 3 bases from V and 4 bases from J, with 3 bases between. The CDR3 is 11 amino acids. Germline CDR1 and CDR2: SQVTM and ANQGSEA. DNA of the CDR3: TGCAGCGTTGACAGTAATGAAAAACTGTTTTTT. Amino acid sequence: CSVDSNEKLFF.

This clonotype was picked up a small number of times. The chain recombines TRBV6-6 with TRBJ2-1, with TRBD2 matching over 8 bases. The germline CDR1 and CDR2 sequences are MNHNY and SVGAGI (reference sequence). The CDR3 contains 15 residues. The V gene end was trimmed by 6 bases and the J gene end by 4 bases; junction bases not matched to a gene: 8. The CDR3 nucleotides are TGTGCCAGCAGCAATAGCGGGACCCAATACAATGAGCAGTTCTTC. Translation: CASSNSGTQYNEQFF.

This clonotype was recorded many times. The J gene is TRBJ2-4, the V gene TRBV29-1, with 13 bases lining up with TRBD2. Germline-derived CDR1 and CDR2 are SQVTM and ANQGSEA. CDR3 size: 13 residues. The trim removed 7 bases at V and 9 bases at J, leaving 6 bases unmatched. CDR3 loop: CSARTSGGFIQYF. Written as DNA, the CDR3 is TGCAGCGCTAGGACTAGCGGGGGATTCATTCAGTACTTC.

The rearrangement joins TRBV7-9 to TRBJ2-3; D gene unclear. Germline CDR1 is SEHNR and CDR2 is FQNEAQ (reference sequence). This CDR3 comprises 13 residues. The V end was cut by 5 bases, the J end by 2 bases, with 8 bases between. As DNA, the CDR3 is TGTGCCAGCAGCCCAGCGACCACAGATACGCAGTATTTT. It codes for CASSPATTDTQYF.

The V and J genes are TRBV5-1 and TRBJ1-1; D might be TRBD1 (6 bases). The CDR3 length is 15 residues. The ends were cut back, 3 bases at V and 6 bases at J, with 18 bases in the middle. Looked up from germline, CDR1 is SGHRS and CDR2 is YFSETQ. Here the CDR3 reads CASSSKGGVRAEAFF. The CDR3 DNA reads TGCGCCAGCAGCTCAAAGGGGGGGGTCAGGGCTGAAGCTTTCTTT.

The gene calls are TRBV28 and TRBJ1-1; D gene ambiguous. This CDR3 contains 16 residues. Germline loops: CDR1 MDHEN, CDR2 SYDVKM. V was clipped by 1 base and J by 0 bases, with 12 bases between them. In DNA, the CDR3 is TGTGCCAGCAGTTTATCGGGCCGAAATATGAACACTGAAGCTTTCTTT. Protein product: CASSLSGRNMNTEAFF.

CDR3: CASSTPSTATQYF. CDR3 DNA: TGTGCCAGCAGTACCCCATCGACTGCGACCCAGTACTTC. The J gene is TRBJ2-5, the V gene TRBV6-5, with D uncertain. The CDR3 loop spans 13 amino acids. Germline lookup yields CDR1 MNHEY and CDR2 SVGAGI. V was pared by 5 bases and J by 7 bases, with 14 bases between.

A remark on this clonotype: The junction differs from germline at one of its ends, possibly a read error. V usage is TRBV5-1 and J usage is TRBJ2-5, with D tentatively TRBD2 (5 bases). CDR1 is SGHRS and CDR2 is YFSETQ in the germline V gene. The CDR3 extends over 15 amino acids. The CDR3 DNA is TGCGCCGGCAGCTTGGCGACGGGGAACGGTGGGACCCAGTACTTC. It specifies CAGSLATGNGGTQYF.

The genes are TRBV4-3 and TRBJ1-5, with a tentative D call TRBD1 (5 bases). Germline CDR1 LGHNA, CDR2 YSLEER. The CDR3 consists of 15 residues. Trimming removed 4 bases at V and 4 bases at J, with 14 bases between. CDR3 sequence (DNA): TGCGCCAGCAGCCCATATAGGAAGGGGAATCAGCCCCAGCATTTT. Its protein is CASSPYRKGNQPQHF.

The chain uses TRBV20-1 and TRBJ1-1; D gene unclear. The V end was cut by 6 bases, the J end by 8 bases, with 16 bases between. CDR3 size: 12 residues. The germline CDR1 and CDR2 sequences are DFQATT and SNEGSKA (reference sequence). The CDR3 here is CSAPRRREEAFF. Here the CDR3 DNA reads TGCAGTGCCCCAAGGCGGAGGGAGGAAGCTTTCTTT.

Regarding this clonotype: The junction and the germline gene differ at one end; a read error may be behind it. The chain recombines TRBV4-3 with TRBJ2-7, with TRBD2 matching over 11 bases. This CDR3 has 15 residues. The germline CDR1 and CDR2 sequences are LGHNA and YSLEER. The CDR3 region is CASSQDSGRDYGQYF. CDR3 bases: TGCGCCAGCAGCCAAGATAGCGGGAGGGACTACGGGCAGTACTTC.

This chain links TRBV18 with TRBJ2-1; possible D gene TRBD1, 6 bases. The CDR3 loop spans 16 amino acids. Trimming removed 4 bases from V and 12 bases from J, with 25 bases in between. The germline CDR1 and CDR2 sequences are KGHSH and LQKENI. CDR3 protein: CASSLTGTKDPDRQFF. The CDR3 DNA is TGTGCCAGCTCACTTACCGGGACAAAGGACCCAGATCGGCAGTTCTTC.

The chain employs TRBV7-2 and TRBJ1-2; D is perhaps TRBD1 (5 bases). The germline V gene encodes CDR1 SGHTA and CDR2 FQGNSA. Trimming shortened V by 3 bases and J by 8 bases, and 16 bases separated the two germline ends. The CDR3 spans 14 residues. CDR3: CASSFGAVSRGYTF. The CDR3 nucleotides read TGTGCCAGCAGCTTCGGGGCAGTTTCGCGAGGCTACACCTTC.

The chain joins TRBV27 to TRBJ1-5; D unresolved. Germline V lookup: CDR1 MNHEY, CDR2 SMNVEV (reference sequence). The CDR3 length is 15 residues. Trimming shortened V by 5 bases and J by 1 base, and 12 bases separated the two germline ends. CDR3 in amino acids: CASSETVTSNQPQHF. In nucleotides, the CDR3 is TGTGCCAGCAGTGAAACAGTGACGAGCAATCAGCCCCAGCATTTT.

CDR3 nucleotide sequence: TGTGCCAGCAGCCATGGGGGATCTTCACACAATGAGCAGTTCTTC. It yields the protein CASSHGGSSHNEQFF. The V call is TRBV7-9, the J call TRBJ2-1; D tentatively fits TRBD1 or TRBD2 (5 bases each). The CDR3 is 15 amino acids. Looked up from germline, CDR1 is SEHNR and CDR2 is FQNEAQ (reference sequence). The germline V and J ends were trimmed by 5 bases and 5 bases, with 16 bases remaining between them.

This clonotype appeared many times. The junction departs from germline at one end; a sequencing error may be responsible. The gene calls are TRBV5-1 and TRBJ2-1; 12 bases map to TRBD2. Germline V gives CDR1 SGHRS, CDR2 YFSETQ. The CDR3 has 16 amino acids. The CDR3 DNA follows: TGTGCCAGCAGTCTCGCCGGGACTAGCGGGTACAATGAGCAGTTCTTC. Its translation: CASSLAGTSGYNEQFF. The full variable domain, rest sourced from reference TRBV5-1 and TRBJ2-1, is KAGVTQTPRYLIKTRGQQVTLSCSPISGHRSVSWYQQTPGQGLQFLFEYFSETQRNKGNFPGRFSGRQFSNSRSEMNVSTLELGDSALYLCASSLAGTSGYNEQFFGPGTRLTVL.

This clonotype was observed a few times. The rearrangement joins TRBV20-1 to TRBJ2-4, with D possibly being TRBD2 (5 bases). CDR1 is DFQATT, CDR2 SNEGSKA, per germline (reference sequence). CDR3 length: 17 residues. The germline V and J ends were trimmed by 1 base and 0 bases, with 16 bases remaining between them. CDR3 DNA sequence: TGCAGTGCTAGAGCAACCCCCGGCGGGCTAGCCAAAAACATTCAGTACTTC. Its translation: CSARATPGGLAKNIQYF.

A few counts support this clonotype. This sequence joins TRBV5-5 and TRBJ2-7; a weak D match, TRBD2 (8 bases). The V end was cut by 3 bases, the J end by 3 bases, with 19 bases between. Germline V gene sequence: CDR1 SGHKS, CDR2 YYEKEE (reference sequence). CDR3 size: 16 residues. The CDR3 protein is CASSWAGGQSYYEQYF. In DNA form, the CDR3 reads TGTGCCAGCAGCTGGGCGGGGGGACAGTCATACTACGAGCAGTACTTC.

The genes are TRBV27 and TRBJ1-2; TRBD1 aligns across 7 bases. V was clipped by 6 bases and J by 4 bases; unmatched bases: 8. Germline loops: CDR1 MNHEY, CDR2 SMNVEV (reference sequence). The CDR3 loop spans 14 amino acids. This CDR3 is CASRQTRGSYGYTF. CDR3 nucleotides: TGTGCCAGCAGGCAAACCAGGGGGTCCTATGGCTACACCTTC.